These T cell receptor beta chains were read from a single sample in a study of T cell responses to AZD1222 COVID-19 vaccine. The data were produced by immunoSEQ multiplex PCR, yet TCRdb's version contains in-frame clones alone and is incomplete. The table records under 95,000 clones, 88% of them present only once. The sequences come from peripheral blood, collected on day 0 of AZD1222 vaccination. The origin of the receptors is an adult in good health. Both conserved end residues are part of each CDR3. Each record gives: clone size, V gene, D gene, J gene, CDR3 protein, CDR3 DNA. D genes are given only for firm matches. Clone size is stated in some rows and not others, as once, few, many or a class when expanded.

NA	TRBV6-1	TRBD1	TRBJ2-7	CASSGVGTGFSYEQYF	TGTGCCAGCAGTGGGGTAGGGACAGGGTTTTCCTACGAGCAGTACTTC
NA	TRBV19	NA	TRBJ1-2	CASQDLNYGYTF	TGTGCCAGCCAAGACCTTAACTATGGCTACACCTTC
NA	TRBV11-2	NA	TRBJ2-5	CASSLSGETQYF	TGTGCCAGCAGCTTATCGGGGGAGACCCAGTACTTC
few	TRBV19	NA	TRBJ2-7	CASSMDTLYEQYF	TGTGCCAGTAGTATGGACACCCTCTACGAGCAGTACTTC
few	TRBV19	NA	TRBJ1-6	CASRRRDSNSPLHF	TGTGCCAGTAGACGGAGGGATAGCAATTCACCCCTCCACTTT
NA	TRBV19	NA	TRBJ1-5	CASTLGAGTNQPQHF	TGTGCCAGTACCCTTGGGGCAGGGACGAATCAGCCCCAGCATTTT
NA	TRBV28	NA	TRBJ1-5	CASSPRNSNQPQHF	TGTGCCAGCAGTCCTCGGAATAGCAATCAGCCCCAGCATTTT
NA	TRBV27	NA	TRBJ1-3	CASSYDSSPGNTIYF	TGTGCCAGCAGCTACGACAGCTCCCCTGGAAACACCATATATTTT
NA	TRBV3-1/TRBV3-2	NA	TRBJ2-1	CASAFGGNHNEQFF	TGTGCCAGCGCGTTTGGGGGGAACCACAATGAGCAGTTCTTC
NA	TRBV6-4	NA	TRBJ1-5	CASSDSGGWDQPQHF	TGTGCCAGCAGTGACTCGGGAGGTTGGGATCAGCCCCAGCATTTT
NA	TRBV12-3/TRBV12-4	NA	TRBJ1-2	CASSRRDIGYTF	TGTGCCAGCAGTCGGCGCGACATTGGCTACACCTTC
NA	TRBV28	NA	TRBJ2-7	CASTGGPHEQYF	TGTGCCAGCACCGGAGGGCCGCACGAGCAGTACTTC
NA	TRBV7-9	NA	TRBJ1-5	CASSLGLGPQHF	TGTGCCAGCAGCTTGGGGCTGGGGCCCCAGCATTTT
NA	TRBV14	NA	TRBJ2-1	CASSQINNEQFF	TGTGCCAGCAGCCAGATAAACAATGAGCAGTTCTTC
NA	TRBV6-6	NA	TRBJ2-1	CASSYPGQPYNEQFF	TGTGCCAGCAGTTATCCGGGACAACCATACAATGAGCAGTTCTTC
NA	TRBV3-1/TRBV3-2	NA	TRBJ2-3	CASSQPRTGVPDTQYF	TGTGCCAGCAGCCAGCCTCGGACGGGGGTTCCAGATACGCAGTATTTT
NA	TRBV19	NA	TRBJ1-2	CASSIDRSRRGYTF	TGTGCCAGTAGTATCGACCGGTCCCGGCGAGGCTACACCTTC
NA	TRBV28	TRBD1	TRBJ2-1	CASSLLPTRGLGYNEQFF	TGTGCCAGCAGTTTATTACCCACCAGGGGGCTGGGGTACAATGAGCAGTTCTTC
once	TRBV4-1	NA	TRBJ2-7	CASSQEGYGSSYEQYF	TGCGCCAGCAGCCAAGAGGGGTACGGCAGCTCCTACGAGCAGTACTTC
NA	TRBV29-1	NA	TRBJ2-5	CSVGDGQETQYF	TGCAGCGTTGGCGACGGCCAAGAGACCCAGTACTTC
few	TRBV5-4	NA	TRBJ2-7	CASSFLYEQYF	TGTGCCAGCAGCTTCCTATACGAGCAGTACTTC
NA	TRBV5-1	TRBD1	TRBJ1-2	CASSVTGTGDGYTF	TGCGCCAGCAGCGTTACCGGGACAGGAGATGGCTACACCTTC
NA	TRBV2	NA	TRBJ1-5	CATRADSNQPQHF	TGTGCCACCCGGGCAGATAGCAATCAGCCCCAGCATTTT
NA	TRBV5-4	NA	TRBJ1-6	CASSKVASSYNSPLHF	TGTGCCAGCAGTAAGGTGGCTAGCTCCTATAATTCACCCCTCCACTTT
NA	TRBV9	NA	TRBJ1-3	CASKGENTIYF	TGTGCCAGCAAGGGTGAAAACACCATATATTTT
NA	TRBV30	NA	TRBJ1-5	CAWSVDSNQPQHF	TGTGCCTGGAGTGTTGACAGCAATCAGCCCCAGCATTTT
NA	TRBV4-2	TRBD2	TRBJ2-1	CASSRTSGPSYNEQFF	TGTGCCAGCAGCCGAACTAGCGGACCATCCTACAATGAGCAGTTCTTC
NA	TRBV6-5	TRBD1	TRBJ2-1	CASTGTGNNEQFF	TGTGCCAGCACGGGGACAGGGAACAATGAGCAGTTCTTC
NA	TRBV28	NA	TRBJ1-1	CASSFATYRNTEAFF	TGTGCCAGCAGTTTCGCAACGTACCGGAACACTGAAGCTTTCTTT
NA	TRBV7-9	TRBD1	TRBJ1-1	CASSRRDRWTEAFF	TGTGCCAGCAGCCGCCGGGACAGGTGGACTGAAGCTTTCTTT
once	TRBV5-5	NA	TRBJ2-7	CASSLGWGPADEQYF	TGTGCCAGCAGCTTGGGGTGGGGACCAGCCGACGAGCAGTACTTC
few	TRBV4-1	TRBD1	TRBJ1-3	CASSQATGIGNTIYF	TGCGCCAGCAGCCAGGCGACAGGGATCGGAAACACCATATATTTT
NA	TRBV28	NA	TRBJ2-1	CASPTRETQISSYNEQFF	TGTGCCAGCCCCACCCGTGAAACCCAGATAAGCTCCTACAATGAGCAGTTCTTC
NA	TRBV2	TRBD1	TRBJ1-1	CASSGTGEAFF	TGTGCCAGCAGCGGGACAGGGGAAGCTTTCTTT
NA	TRBV7-9	TRBD1	TRBJ2-1	CASSRFSGSLGDRLFF	TGTGCCAGCAGCCGATTTTCAGGCAGTCTAGGGGACAGGCTTTTCTTC
NA	TRBV28	TRBD1	TRBJ1-4	CASSLPTGDEKLFF	TGTGCCAGCAGTTTACCGACAGGGGATGAAAAACTGTTTTTT
once	TRBV3-1/TRBV3-2	NA	TRBJ2-7	CASSQRGSTYEQYF	TGTGCCAGCAGCCAGAGAGGGTCCACCTACGAGCAGTACTTC
NA	TRBV5-6	TRBD1	TRBJ1-4	CASSDMTGLTEKLFF	TGTGCCAGCAGCGATATGACAGGGCTAACTGAAAAACTGTTTTTT
NA	TRBV6-5	NA	TRBJ1-6	CASNPSGGNSPLHF	TGTGCCAGCAATCCCTCGGGGGGGAATTCACCCCTCCACTTT
NA	TRBV7-9	NA	TRBJ1-1	CASRGFRNTEAFF	TGTGCCAGCAGAGGATTCCGAAACACTGAAGCTTTCTTT
NA	TRBV21-1	NA	TRBJ1-5	CASSNLDRGPPGNGSNQPQHF	TGTGCCAGCAGCAACCTTGACAGGGGGCCCCCGGGAAATGGTAGCAATCAGCCCCAGCATTTT
NA	TRBV10-3	NA	TRBJ1-1	CAISESEGGTGEAFF	TGTGCCATCAGTGAGTCGGAGGGGGGAACGGGTGAAGCTTTCTTT
NA	TRBV5-4	TRBD1	TRBJ1-2	CASSLDREYGYTF	TGTGCCAGCAGCCTGGACAGGGAGTATGGCTACACCTTC
once	TRBV6-2/TRBV6-3	NA	TRBJ2-1	CASSFLYLYNEQFF	TGTGCCAGCAGTTTCTTGTACCTTTACAATGAGCAGTTCTTC
NA	TRBV3-1/TRBV3-2	TRBD1	TRBJ1-2	CASSQRRTGGLYGYTF	TGTGCCAGCAGCCAACGACGGACAGGAGGTCTCTATGGCTACACCTTC
NA	TRBV2	NA	TRBJ2-2	CASSSQGGRAGELFF	TGTGCCAGCAGTTCTCAGGGAGGCAGAGCCGGGGAGCTGTTTTTT
NA	TRBV28	TRBD1	TRBJ1-2	CASSFSLGTGNYGYTF	TGTGCCAGCAGTTTTAGTCTGGGGACAGGGAACTATGGCTACACCTTC
NA	TRBV5-8	NA	TRBJ2-7	CASSLILTYEQYF	TGTGCCAGCAGCTTGATTCTTACCTACGAGCAGTACTTC
NA	TRBV7-9	NA	TRBJ1-1	CASSFIVTEAFF	TGTGCCAGCAGCTTTATAGTTACTGAAGCTTTCTTT
NA	TRBV7-2	TRBD1	TRBJ2-7	CASSTGQGRTYEQYF	TGTGCCAGCAGCACAGGACAGGGGCGAACCTACGAGCAGTACTTC
NA	TRBV18	TRBD2	TRBJ2-5	CASSPGGGETQYF	TGTGCCAGCTCACCAGGGGGGGGAGAGACCCAGTACTTC
NA	TRBV2	NA	TRBJ1-3	CASRLGSGNTIYF	TGTGCCAGCAGGCTGGGCTCTGGAAACACCATATATTTT
few	TRBV7-2	TRBD1	TRBJ1-2	CASSLRDRAYGYTF	TGTGCCAGCAGCTTACGAGACAGGGCTTATGGCTACACCTTC
once	TRBV3-1/TRBV3-2	TRBD1	TRBJ2-5	CASSQGRTGVGETQYF	TGTGCCAGCAGCCAAGGAAGGACAGGGGTGGGGGAGACCCAGTACTTC
NA	TRBV2	TRBD1	TRBJ2-7	CASSRDRDYEQYF	TGTGCCAGCAGCCGGGACAGGGACTACGAGCAGTACTTC
once	TRBV13	NA	TRBJ1-2	CASSLGRGGDYGYTF	TGTGCCAGCAGCTTAGGACGAGGAGGGGACTATGGCTACACCTTC
NA	TRBV2	TRBD1	TRBJ1-3	CASRHGTEGNTIYF	TGTGCCAGCAGACACGGGACAGAAGGAAACACCATATATTTT